Below, 3 T cell receptor beta chains from the same sample are listed, as sequenced in a study of shared clonotypes between healthy human individuals. Only in-frame clones appear in the TCRdb table, and some are missing; sequencing was by immunoSEQ multiplex PCR. The sample holds more than 400,000 clones, 78% seen once. Material: PBMCs. The receptors shown here come from a woman in her 40s in good health. Some clones in this sample may be carry-over from other donors' samples.

The chain couples TRBV7-2 to TRBJ2-1; TRBD2 matches 13 bases. This CDR3 has 15 residues. J gave up 10 bases and V 4 bases, and 7 bases lay outside the gene matches. CDR1 and CDR2 (germline): SGHTA, FQGNSA. CDR3 loop: CASSWTSGSGREQFF. CDR3 nucleotides: TGTGCCAGCAGCTGGACTAGCGGGAGTGGTCGCGAGCAGTTCTTC.

This rearrangement joins TRBV28 to TRBJ1-5, with 11 bases fitting TRBD1. The trim removed 10 bases at V and 4 bases at J, leaving 3 bases unmatched. CDR1 and CDR2 from the germline V gene are MDHEN and SYDVKM. This CDR3 is built from 13 residues. The CDR3 is CAMGTGGNQPQHF. In DNA, the CDR3 is TGTGCCATGGGGACAGGGGGGAATCAGCCCCAGCATTTT.

J is TRBJ2-1 and V is TRBV7-9; D is unclear. Germline V gene lookup returns CDR1 SEHNR and CDR2 FQNEAQ (reference sequence). The V end was cut by 1 base, the J end by 7 bases, with 14 bases between. There are 15 residues in the CDR3. Here the CDR3 reads CASSLVGLAANEQFF. The CDR3 DNA reads as TGTGCCAGCAGCTTAGTGGGTCTGGCTGCGAATGAGCAGTTCTTC.